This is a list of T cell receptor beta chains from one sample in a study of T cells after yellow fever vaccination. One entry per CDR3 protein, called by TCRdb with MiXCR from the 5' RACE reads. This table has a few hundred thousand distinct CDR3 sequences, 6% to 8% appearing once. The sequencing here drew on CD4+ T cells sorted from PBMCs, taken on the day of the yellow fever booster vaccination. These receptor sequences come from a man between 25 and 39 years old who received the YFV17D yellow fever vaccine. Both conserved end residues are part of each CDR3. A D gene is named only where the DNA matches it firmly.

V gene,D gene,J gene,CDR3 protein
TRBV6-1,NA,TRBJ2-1,CASNTGHEEQFF
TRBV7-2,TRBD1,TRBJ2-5,CASSLFGDREQETQYF
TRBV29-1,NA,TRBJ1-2,CSTWGGGRSHGYTF
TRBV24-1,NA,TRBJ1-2,CATSDGYGYTF
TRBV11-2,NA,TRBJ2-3,CASSLNLGTPDTQYF
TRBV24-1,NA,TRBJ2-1,CATSDAGPGGYNEQFF
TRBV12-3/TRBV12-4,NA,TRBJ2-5,CASSQQGGGQETQYF
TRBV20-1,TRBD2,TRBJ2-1,CSGEFGRLAGNEQFF
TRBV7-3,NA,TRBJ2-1,CASSPLGGGHDEQFF
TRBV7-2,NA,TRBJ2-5,CASLDPNSVYPETQYF
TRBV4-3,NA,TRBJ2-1,CASSQQAGGGHEQFF
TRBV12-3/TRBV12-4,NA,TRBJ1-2,CASSRVPSRYGYTF
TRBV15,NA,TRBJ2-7,CATSRDKGTTNREQYF